The clone carrying this T cell receptor (beta chain) occurred a few times. The CDR3 is 13 residues long. J was trimmed by 6 bases and V by 1 base; bases with no gene match: 2. Germline V gives CDR1 GTSNPN, CDR2 SVGIG (reference sequence). This record belongs to a study of blood T cell repertoires in COVID-19. At the level of the study: The United States, Italy and Spain provided the acute and convalescent COVID-19 samples. T cells, B-cell-depleted T cells, or PBMCs supplied cDNA or gDNA.

Original methodology: The authors estimated nucleated cell counts from reference gene primer amplification. This table comes from immunoSEQ multiplex PCR, and its TCRdb copy is limited to in-frame clones, with some not included. V, J and clone size are taken as reported in that table, and D and trimming were inferred from the DNA itself. The sample lists more than 110,000 clones, more than 70% occurring once. Sequencing input: peripheral blood. V usage is TRBV30 and J usage is TRBJ1-5; 8 bases map to TRBD1. The sequence was collected from a man in his forties or fifties with active or convalescent COVID-19. The CDR3 here is CAWSEQGGQPQHF. As DNA, the CDR3 is TGTGCCTGGAGTGAACAGGGGGGTCAGCCCCAGCATTTT.